This T cell receptor (beta chain) was obtained from a study of human T cells and chemical hapten exposure. This clonotype was found a few times. Its antigen is not known. Trimming left V 4 bases short and J 6 bases short, with 11 bases between. Germline-derived CDR1 and CDR2 are SGHDT and YYEEEE. The CDR3 length is 12 residues. One entry per CDR3 protein, called by TCRdb with MiXCR from the RACE reads. The sample consists of tens of thousands of distinct CDR3 sequences, 9.3% of them appearing once. Study-wide points: The formation of large CDR3 similarity clusters by expanded TCRs significantly exceeded that of controls. The number of TCRs over 1 in 1000 frequency stayed unchanged after DPC.

Time point given: patch test 1, 2 weeks after DPC sensitization. Treatment noted: therapeutic diphenylcyclopropenone sensitization with weekly scalp DPC. Blood sampling occurred before each patch-test application. Donors were 18 to 70-year-old alopecia patients suitable for DPC. Sequenced here: whole blood, sampled in connection with sensitization to the hapten diphenylcyclopropenone (DPC). The genes are TRBV5-6 and TRBJ2-7; D gene uncertain. The receptor comes from a woman in her thirties or forties with alopecia areata. Some clones in this sample may be carry-over from other donors' samples. The DNA for the CDR3 is TGTGCCAGCAGCGAGGTAGCAGGCGAGCAGTACTTC. Translation: CASSEVAGEQYF.